Following are 31 T cell receptor beta chains from one sample sequenced in a study of T cell responses to AZD1222 COVID-19 vaccine. Sequencing used immunoSEQ multiplex PCR; TCRdb keeps in-frame clones, though not all of them. The sample consists of about 120,000 clones, about nine tenths of them appearing once. Sequencing used peripheral blood, obtained on day 0 of AZD1222 vaccination. These TCRs come from an adult in good health.

V is TRBV4-2 and J is TRBJ1-5; no definite D call. The germline CDR1 and CDR2 sequences are LGHNA and YNFKEQ. V was pared by 0 bases and J by 1 base, with 10 bases between. This CDR3 spans 16 amino acids. CDR3 region: CASSQDQGGSNQPQHF. The CDR3 region has the DNA TGTGCCAGCAGCCAAGATCAAGGAGGGAGCAATCAGCCCCAGCATTTT.

J is TRBJ2-6 and V is TRBV3-1 (or the pseudogene TRBV3-2); no clear D gene. The CDR3 is 17 residues long. Trimming took off 0 bases at V and 2 bases at J, with 11 bases between the two ends. Germline assignment: CDR1 LGHDT and CDR2 YNNKEL (reference sequence). CDR3 nucleotide sequence: TGTGCCAGCAGCCAAGATTTCCCGGGTGCTGGGGCCAACGTCCTGACTTTC. Its translation is CASSQDFPGAGANVLTF.

This clone has only a few counts. The chain uses TRBV12-3 or TRBV12-4 and TRBJ1-1, with D unclear. The ends were cut back, 8 bases at V and 8 bases at J, with 15 bases in the middle. CDR3 size: 12 residues. CDR3 in DNA: TGTGCCAGCGGCTGGGTGGGGAAAGAAGCTTTCTTT. Protein sequence: CASGWVGKEAFF.

Here the CDR3 DNA reads TGCGCCAGCAGCTTGGCACTTACAGGGGGCGGCTACACCTTC. It encodes CASSLALTGGGYTF. This rearrangement joins TRBV5-1 to TRBJ1-2, with 9 bases lining up with TRBD1. The CDR3 is 14 amino acids. The germline gives CDR1 SGHRS, CDR2 YFSETQ. Trimming took 0 bases from V and 8 from J; bases not matched to a gene: 5.

The chain carries TRBV12-3 or TRBV12-4 and TRBJ1-2; TRBD1 agrees at 7 bases. After removal of 7 bases from V and 9 bases from J, the junction contained 11 bases not matched to a gene. The CDR3 length is 13 residues. For the CDR3, the DNA is TGTGCCAGCAATCGACAGGGTGAGGGGAGCTACACCTTC. Translation gives CASNRQGEGSYTF.

This chain connects TRBV12-3 or TRBV12-4 to TRBJ1-2, with D perhaps matching TRBD1 (6 bases). This CDR3 has 12 residues. The germline V and J ends were trimmed by 3 bases and 11 bases, with 13 bases remaining between them. The CDR3 nucleotides read TGTGCCAGCAGTTTTGGTGGGGGCCGGTACACCTTC. It is translated as CASSFGGGRYTF.

The J gene is TRBJ1-1, the V gene TRBV6-5; the D gene is possibly TRBD1 (5 bases). Trimming removed 2 bases from V and 4 bases from J, with 11 bases in between. The CDR3 totals 14 residues. Per germline, CDR1 MNHEY and CDR2 SVGAGI. This CDR3 reads CASSYEGWGTEAFF. In DNA form, the CDR3 reads TGTGCCAGCAGTTACGAGGGGTGGGGCACTGAAGCTTTCTTT.

This clone was found once. The V gene is TRBV6-1, the J gene TRBJ1-4; D unresolved. The germline V gene has CDR1 MNHNS and CDR2 SASEGT. This CDR3 region has 15 residues. Trimming took 0 bases from V and 6 from J, leaving 11 bases between them. CDR3 DNA: TGTGCCAGCAGTGAAGCGCGAAGGGTGGATGAAAAACTGTTTTTT. Translated, it gives CASSEARRVDEKLFF.

J is TRBJ2-5 and V is TRBV6-6, with 15 bases fitting TRBD2. The V gene's germline CDR1 is MNHNY and CDR2 SVGAGI (reference sequence). CDR3 length: 16 amino acids. V was pared by 6 bases and J by 5 bases, with 7 bases of the junction left unmatched. The CDR3 region has the DNA TGTGCCAGCAGATGGACTAGCGGGGGGGCCGGGGAGACCCAGTACTTC. Translation: CASRWTSGGAGETQYF.

The V gene is TRBV5-1, the J gene TRBJ1-1; a weak D match, TRBD1 (6 bases). The V gene's germline CDR1 is SGHRS and CDR2 YFSETQ. The CDR3 is 14 amino acids. The germline V and J ends were trimmed by 4 bases and 5 bases, with 15 bases remaining between them. The CDR3 region has the DNA TGCGCCAGCAGCCAACGGGGGCAGGGGACTGAAGCTTTCTTT. Translating it yields CASSQRGQGTEAFF.

The chain is built from TRBV27 and TRBJ2-1, with 7 nucleotides matching TRBD1. There are 12 residues in the CDR3. The V segment lost 7 bases and the J segment 3 bases; nucleotides outside the gene matches: 0. Per the germline V gene, CDR1 is MNHEY and CDR2 is SMNVEV (reference sequence). CDR3 sequence reads: CASTGGYNEQFF. The CDR3 coding sequence is TGTGCCAGCACAGGGGGCTACAATGAGCAGTTCTTC.

The chain uses TRBV5-6 and TRBJ2-1; weak D call: TRBD2 (6 bases). V dropped 3 bases and J dropped 6 bases, with 7 bases sitting between them. Germline-derived CDR1 and CDR2 are SGHDT and YYEEEE. This CDR3 has 12 amino acids. CDR3 region: CASSSGLNEQFF. CDR3 bases: TGTGCCAGCAGCTCGGGACTCAATGAGCAGTTCTTC.

This clone was observed a single time. The rearrangement uses TRBV9 and TRBJ1-6, with D maybe TRBD1 (6 bases). The germline gives CDR1 SGDLS, CDR2 YYNGEE. Trimming removed 7 bases at V and 6 bases at J, with 11 bases between. CDR3 size: 13 residues. CDR3 coding DNA: TGTGCCAGCCAGGACAGACTTAATTCACCCCTCCACTTT. It codes for CASQDRLNSPLHF.

This rearrangement joins TRBV5-1 to TRBJ1-3, with unresolved D. Trimming removed 0 bases from V and 1 base from J, with 2 bases in between. CDR1 is SGHRS and CDR2 is YFSETQ in the germline V gene. This CDR3 region has 13 residues. The DNA for the CDR3 is TGCGCCAGCAGCTTGGGTTCTGGAAACACCATATATTTT. Protein product: CASSLGSGNTIYF. Drawing the rest from reference TRBV5-1 and TRBJ1-3, the complete variable domain is KAGVTQTPRYLIKTRGQQVTLSCSPISGHRSVSWYQQTPGQGLQFLFEYFSETQRNKGNFPGRFSGRQFSNSRSEMNVSTLELGDSALYLCASSLGSGNTIYFGEGSWLTVV.

The genes are TRBV9 and TRBJ2-3; D gene unclear. CDR1 is SGDLS and CDR2 is YYNGEE in the germline V gene. The CDR3 is 15 amino acids. V gave up 0 bases and J gave up 3 bases, with 11 bases separating them. The CDR3 here is CASSVGLTATDTQYF. The CDR3, as DNA: TGTGCCAGCAGCGTAGGGCTAACCGCGACAGATACGCAGTATTTT.

This clone has only one observation. J is TRBJ2-3 and V is TRBV19; 8 positions match TRBD1. V shed 5 bases, J shed 2 bases, and the junction held 9 bases outside the gene matches. Per germline, CDR1 LNHDA and CDR2 SQIVND (reference sequence). This CDR3 contains 16 residues. The CDR3 nucleotides read TGTGCCAGTAGTCAAGGACAGGGCAGGGCCACAGATACGCAGTATTTT. Its translation is CASSQGQGRATDTQYF.

The chain couples TRBV5-4 to TRBJ1-6; D uncertain. CDR3 length: 12 amino acids. The germline gives CDR1 SGHNT, CDR2 YYREEE (reference sequence). V was cut by 4 bases and J by 8 bases, with 7 bases left in between. The CDR3 nucleotides are TGTGCCAGCAGCCTCAGTGATTCACCCCTCCACTTT. Amino acids: CASSLSDSPLHF.

The chain links TRBV24-1 to TRBJ2-7; a weak D match, TRBD1 (6 bases). The CDR3 runs to 14 residues. Trimming pared 2 bases from V and 2 bases from J, leaving 9 bases between. Germline lookup yields CDR1 KGHDR and CDR2 SFDVKD. CDR3: CATSDSGAPYEQYF. The CDR3 DNA follows: TGTGCCACCAGTGATTCAGGGGCTCCCTACGAGCAGTACTTC.

The gene calls are TRBV12-3 or TRBV12-4 and TRBJ1-1; D gene ambiguous. Between the trimmed V and J ends, which lost 9 bases and 2 bases, there was a span of 7 bases. CDR3 size: 11 residues. CDR3 protein: CASQTNTEAFF. The CDR3 DNA follows: TGTGCCAGTCAGACTAACACTGAAGCTTTCTTT.

This chain links TRBV7-9 with TRBJ2-3; unclear D gene. This CDR3 region has 13 residues. The V and J ends lost 1 base and 6 bases respectively, with 8 bases between them. Germline V gives CDR1 SEHNR, CDR2 FQNEAQ (reference sequence). The CDR3 reads CASSLDVADTQYF. The CDR3 DNA reads as TGTGCCAGCAGCTTAGACGTAGCTGATACGCAGTATTTT.

The chain employs TRBV6-5 and TRBJ1-2; tentative D call: TRBD1 (5 bases). The germline CDR1 and CDR2 sequences are MNHEY and SVGAGI. The CDR3 spans 14 residues. V lost 4 bases to trimming and J lost 4 bases, with 13 bases between them. The CDR3 here is CASSSEWGVYGYTF. In DNA form, the CDR3 reads TGTGCCAGCAGTTCCGAGTGGGGGGTCTATGGCTACACCTTC.

The chain joins TRBV29-1 to TRBJ2-7, with D perhaps TRBD1 (6 bases). Germline loops: CDR1 SQVTM, CDR2 ANQGSEA. V was trimmed by 6 bases and J by 7 bases, leaving 19 bases between them. The CDR3 covers 13 residues. The CDR3 loop is CSVCQVGGVEQYF. CDR3 nucleotide sequence: TGCAGCGTCTGCCAGGTAGGGGGTGTGGAGCAGTACTTC.

The V call is TRBV9, the J call TRBJ1-6, with 7 bases fitting TRBD1. Losses at the gene ends were 2 bases for V and 6 bases for J; bases not matched to a gene: 2. This CDR3 spans 14 amino acids. From germline, CDR1 is SGDLS and CDR2 YYNGEE. The CDR3 loop reads CASSVPGGNSPLHF. The CDR3 coding sequence is TGTGCCAGCAGCGTTCCAGGGGGTAATTCACCCCTCCACTTT.

The V call is TRBV2, the J call TRBJ2-6, with D perhaps matching TRBD1 (6 bases). Trimming removed 6 bases from V and 4 bases from J, with 13 bases in between. In germline, CDR1 is SNHLY, CDR2 FYNNEI. The CDR3 totals 15 residues. The CDR3 DNA reads TGTGCCAGCAGATCAGGGGCGCTAGGGGCCAACGTCCTGACTTTC. Translating it yields CASRSGALGANVLTF.

V and J are TRBV12-3 or TRBV12-4 and TRBJ2-2, with D unclear. The germline V and J ends were trimmed by 1 base and 5 bases, with 5 bases remaining between them. The CDR3 sequence is 13 residues long. The chain's CDR3 is CASSLGSTGELFF. The CDR3, as DNA: TGTGCCAGCAGTTTAGGGAGTACCGGGGAGCTGTTTTTT.

V gene TRBV5-1 combines with J gene TRBJ2-7; no reliable D call. Germline CDR1 is SGHRS and CDR2 is YFSETQ. V gave up 0 bases and J gave up 0 bases, with 10 bases separating them. This CDR3 has 15 amino acids. In nucleotides, the CDR3 is TGCGCCAGCAGCTTGGAGGCAGGAAACTCCTACGAGCAGTACTTC. This encodes CASSLEAGNSYEQYF.

The rearrangement uses TRBV3-1 (or the pseudogene TRBV3-2) and TRBJ2-7, with TRBD2 matching 13 bases. Germline CDR1 reads LGHDT; CDR2 reads YNNKEL (reference sequence). The V segment lost 0 bases and the J segment 0 bases; nucleotides outside the gene matches: 5. The CDR3 extends over 18 amino acids. CDR3 nucleotide sequence: TGTGCCAGCAGCCAAGAGTATGGGACTAGCGGGGTCTCCTACGAGCAGTACTTC. Protein: CASSQEYGTSGVSYEQYF.

The chain recombines TRBV5-1 with TRBJ2-7; 14 bases line up with TRBD2. Germline CDR1 and CDR2: SGHRS and YFSETQ. The CDR3 is 18 residues long. Trimming took 1 base from V and 0 from J; bases not matched to a gene: 6. The CDR3: CASSLLGLAGASSYEQYF. The CDR3 bases are TGCGCCAGCAGCTTGTTGGGACTAGCGGGGGCATCCTCCTACGAGCAGTACTTC.

The DNA for the CDR3 is TGTGCCAGCTCACCGCGACGAGGGGACACTGAAGCTTTCTTT. It yields the protein CASSPRRGDTEAFF. The genes are TRBV18 and TRBJ1-1; D is possibly TRBD1 (5 bases). The CDR3 is 14 amino acids. The germline V and J ends were trimmed by 3 bases and 3 bases, with 11 bases remaining between them. From germline, CDR1 is KGHSH and CDR2 LQKENI.

The V and J genes are TRBV29-1 and TRBJ2-2; 7 positions agree with TRBD1. The germline CDR1 and CDR2 sequences are SQVTM and ANQGSEA. The CDR3 has 14 residues. CDR3 in amino acids: CSATDRAGTGELFF. Here the CDR3 DNA reads TGCAGTGCCACCGACAGGGCAGGCACCGGGGAGCTGTTTTTT.

This clone came up once. The genes are TRBV6-1 and TRBJ1-6, with D tentatively TRBD1 (5 bases). Germline V gene data show CDR1 as MNHNS and CDR2 as SASEGT. This CDR3 region has 17 residues. V lost 4 bases and J lost 0, with 13 bases in between. CDR3 sequence reads: CASSGGRRSSYNSPLHF. The CDR3 bases are TGTGCCAGCAGTGGGGGACGGAGGAGCTCCTATAATTCACCCCTCCACTTT.